This record looks at one TCR beta chain sequence and its context. Its cognate antigen is unknown. This sample stems from a study of T cell responses to AZD1222 COVID-19 vaccine. Trimming removed 4 bases at V and 1 base at J, with 12 bases between. CDR1 KGHSH and CDR2 LQKENI come from the germline V gene. The CDR3 length is 15 residues. Broader study findings: A reported finding is that nearly half of spike-specific TCRs target unmutated variant regions.

This table comes from immunoSEQ multiplex PCR, and its TCRdb copy is limited to in-frame clones, with some not included. The table shows over 85,000 clones, with 89% occurring only once. The gene calls are TRBV18 and TRBJ2-3; D call uncertain. The sample consisted of peripheral blood, taken 28 days after the second AZD1222 dose. This sequence was found in an adult who received the AZD1222 COVID-19 vaccine. The CDR3 region is CASSLRVAGTDTQYF. Written as DNA, the CDR3 is TGTGCCAGCTCACTACGGGTAGCCGGCACAGATACGCAGTATTTT.